The 21 T cell receptor beta chains below all came from one sample that was sequenced in a study of response to subunit inactivated influenza vaccine. TCRdb reanalysed the RT-PCR reads using MiXCR and keeps one entry per CDR3 protein. Of 540,000 or so distinct CDR3 sequences in the sample, over 10% were seen once. Here the sequenced sample was PBMCs from blood, taken 35 to 45 days after vaccination. The receptors come from a man in his fifties or sixties who received an inactivated influenza vaccine.

This clonotype was counted a few times. CDR3 protein: CASSPRMPGQGAGANVLTF. CDR3 sequence (DNA): TGTGCCAGCTCACCACGGATGCCGGGACAGGGGGCTGGGGCCAACGTCCTGACTTTC. This chain uses TRBV18 with TRBJ2-6; TRBD1 matches at 11 bases. Germline CDR1 reads KGHSH; CDR2 reads LQKENI. The V and J ends lost 1 base and 2 bases, in that order; junction bases with no gene match: 7. The CDR3 covers 19 residues.

V is TRBV5-3 and J is TRBJ2-3; D remains ambiguous. TRBV5-3 is assigned to the ORF class and has an uncertain function. This CDR3 comprises 11 residues. Trimming removed 8 bases at V and 14 bases at J, with 18 bases between. The CDR3 here is CARTLGLRWYF. The CDR3 nucleotides read TGTGCCAGGACCCTGGGCCTCCGATGGTATTTT.

This chain joins TRBV9 and TRBJ2-3, with 14 bases fitting TRBD2. The germline V gene encodes CDR1 SGDLS and CDR2 YYNGEE. The ends lost 3 bases at V and 4 bases at J; junction bases unmatched: 1. The CDR3 is 15 residues long. The CDR3 reads CASSGTSGGPDTQYF. CDR3 sequence (DNA): TGTGCCAGCAGCGGGACTAGCGGGGGGCCAGATACGCAGTATTTT.

CDR3 nucleotide sequence: TGTGCCAGCAGCTTCGACAGGGCGGCGGGCGAAAAACTGTTTTTT. Its protein product is CASSFDRAAGEKLFF. V and J are TRBV7-2 and TRBJ1-4; TRBD1 agrees at 7 bases. The trim removed 3 bases at V and 8 bases at J, leaving 9 bases unmatched. Germline CDR1 reads SGHTA; CDR2 reads FQGNSA. CDR3 size: 15 residues.

There are many counts of this clonotype. The chain uses TRBV3-1 and TRBJ1-1, with TRBD1 as a possible D gene (6 bases). The germline CDR1 and CDR2 sequences are LGHDT and YNNKEL (reference sequence). V was cut by 3 bases and J by 1 base, with 9 bases left in between. The CDR3 runs to 14 residues. The CDR3 is CASSHRQENTEAFF. The CDR3 coding sequence is TGTGCCAGCAGCCATAGACAGGAGAACACTGAAGCTTTCTTT.

The table lists this clonotype with many counts. The genes are TRBV24-1 and TRBJ2-1; 8 bases agree with TRBD2. This CDR3 is built from 16 residues. Germline values: CDR1 KGHDR, CDR2 SFDVKD. V was clipped by 4 bases and J by 3 bases; unmatched bases: 7. The CDR3 here is CATSDYTGTSYNEQFF. Here the CDR3 DNA reads TGTGCCACCAGTGACTATACCGGGACTAGCTACAATGAGCAGTTCTTC.

The rearrangement joins TRBV24-1 to TRBJ2-4; D is possibly TRBD2 (6 bases). V dropped 6 bases and J dropped 6 bases, with 8 bases sitting between them. The CDR3 has 12 amino acids. Germline values: CDR1 KGHDR, CDR2 SFDVKD. Here the CDR3 reads CATSSGGNIQYF. The DNA for the CDR3 is TGTGCCACCAGTTCCGGGGGAAACATTCAGTACTTC.

This sequence joins TRBV18 and TRBJ2-3; 8 nucleotides match TRBD1. V dropped 3 bases and J dropped 4; count of bases not matched to a gene: 9. The germline V gene has CDR1 KGHSH and CDR2 LQKENI. This CDR3 is built from 16 residues. Here the CDR3 DNA reads TGTGCCAGCTCACCTACCCAAACAGGGGGTGCAGATACGCAGTATTTT. It encodes CASSPTQTGGADTQYF. Based on the CDR3 plus reference TRBV18 and TRBJ2-3, the full variable domain is NAGVMQNPRHLVRRRGQEARLRCSPMKGHSHVYWYRQLPEEGLKFMVYLQKENIIDESGMPKERFSAEFPKEGPSILRIQQVVRGDSAAYFCASSPTQTGGADTQYFGPGTRLTVL.

This rearrangement joins TRBV2 to TRBJ2-3; D may correspond to TRBD1 or TRBD2 (6 bases each). V lost 6 bases and J lost 4, with 14 bases in between. Germline CDR1 SNHLY, CDR2 FYNNEI. The CDR3 loop spans 14 amino acids. The chain's CDR3 is CASRERGQSDTQYF. CDR3 DNA: TGTGCCAGCAGGGAACGGGGGCAATCAGATACGCAGTATTTT.

This chain joins TRBV20-1 and TRBJ1-5, with D unresolved. The germline V gene encodes CDR1 DFQATT and CDR2 SNEGSKA (reference sequence). Trimming took 3 bases from V and 0 from J, leaving 18 bases between them. The CDR3 is 17 amino acids. The CDR3 nucleotides read TGCAGTGCTAGTTCGGGGATTGGAGGATATAGCAATCAGCCCCAGCATTTT. This gives the protein CSASSGIGGYSNQPQHF.

This rearrangement joins TRBV12-3 or TRBV12-4 to TRBJ1-2, with TRBD1 matching 10 bases. V shed 5 bases, J shed 10 bases, and the junction held 7 bases outside the gene matches. The CDR3 runs to 13 residues. The CDR3 region is CASSVGTGVVYTF. DNA for the CDR3: TGTGCCAGCAGTGTGGGGACAGGGGTCGTCTACACCTTC.

CDR3 sequence (DNA): TGTGCCAGCTCTACCAACGGGGGCGAGGCGACCCAGTACTTC. This translates into CASSTNGGEATQYF. The chain joins TRBV18 to TRBJ2-5, with D perhaps matching TRBD1 or TRBD2 (6 bases each). CDR1 is KGHSH, CDR2 LQKENI, per germline. This CDR3 has 14 amino acids. Trimming took 6 bases from V and 7 from J, leaving 18 bases between them.

This clonotype was picked up a small number of times. This rearrangement joins TRBV28 to TRBJ2-7; TRBD2 matches 9 bases. CDR1 MDHEN and CDR2 SYDVKM come from the germline V gene. The CDR3 has 14 residues. After removal of 6 bases from V and 3 bases from J, the junction contained 6 bases not matched to a gene. The CDR3 reads CASRDSGSRYEQYF. The DNA of the CDR3 is TGTGCCAGCAGGGATAGCGGGAGCCGCTACGAGCAGTACTTC.

The rearrangement uses TRBV14 and TRBJ2-7, with a tentative D call TRBD2 (6 bases). Trimming shortened V by 6 bases and J by 4 bases, and 13 bases separated the two germline ends. Germline lookup yields CDR1 SGHDN and CDR2 FVKESK. The CDR3 extends over 13 amino acids. The CDR3 loop reads CASRAAGSYEQYF. The CDR3 DNA reads TGTGCCAGCAGGGCAGCCGGGAGTTACGAGCAGTACTTC.

This clonotype was recorded many times. The chain combines TRBV15 with TRBJ2-4, with D possibly TRBD1 on 6 matching bases. The CDR3 has 17 residues. Between the trimmed V and J ends, which lost 3 bases and 0 bases, there was a span of 15 bases. The germline V gene has CDR1 LNHNV and CDR2 YYDKDF (reference sequence). The CDR3 here is CATSSARQELAKNIQYF. The CDR3 bases are TGTGCCACCAGCAGCGCACGACAGGAACTAGCCAAAAACATTCAGTACTTC.

This clonotype was counted only a few times. The rearrangement joins TRBV20-1 to TRBJ1-2; D might be TRBD1 (5 bases). V lost 3 bases to trimming and J lost 6 bases, with 20 bases between them. This CDR3 contains 15 residues. From germline, CDR1 is DFQATT and CDR2 SNEGSKA (reference sequence). CDR3 in amino acids: CSASRSRVVYDGYTF. The CDR3 coding sequence is TGCAGTGCTAGTCGAAGCAGGGTAGTATATGATGGCTACACCTTC.

This chain connects TRBV7-9 to TRBJ2-5; TRBD1 matches at 9 bases. CDR3 length: 15 residues. From germline, CDR1 is SEHNR and CDR2 FQNEAQ (reference sequence). The ends lost 2 bases at V and 6 bases at J; junction bases unmatched: 7. The CDR3 sequence is CASSLPGQGIQTQYF. The CDR3 coding sequence is TGTGCCAGCAGCTTACCGGGACAGGGTATTCAGACCCAGTACTTC.

This sequence joins TRBV7-9 and TRBJ2-3; D ambiguous. This CDR3 spans 16 amino acids. Trimming took 4 bases from V and 1 from J, leaving 15 bases between them. Germline-derived CDR1 and CDR2 are SEHNR and FQNEAQ (reference sequence). The CDR3 loop is CASSSRIDLGTDTQYF. The CDR3 coding sequence is TGTGCCAGCAGCTCCCGGATCGATCTGGGCACAGATACGCAGTATTTT.

V and J are TRBV29-1 and TRBJ2-1, with 13 bases aligning to TRBD2. Per germline, CDR1 SQVTM and CDR2 ANQGSEA. The CDR3 sequence is 14 residues long. Unmatched junction bases numbered 6, after V lost 7 bases and J lost 6 bases. The CDR3 nucleotides are TGCAGCGCTGGACTAGCGGGAGCAGGCAATGAGCAGTTCTTC. Its translation: CSAGLAGAGNEQFF.

This clonotype was observed a handful of times. The chain has TRBV6-5 and TRBJ2-5, with 10 positions matching TRBD2. This CDR3 has 19 amino acids. The germline gives CDR1 MNHEY, CDR2 SVGAGI. The ends lost 2 bases at V and 6 bases at J; junction bases unmatched: 18. DNA of the CDR3: TGTGCCAGCAGTTACCGGGAGGGAAGCGGGGGGGCATTGAGTAAGACCCAGTACTTC. This encodes CASSYREGSGGALSKTQYF.

As to this clonotype: A much larger clone differs by one base, so this may be a read error. The chain couples TRBV29-1 to TRBJ1-2; no firm D call. Germline CDR1 SQVTM, CDR2 ANQGSEA. CDR3 length: 13 amino acids. The CDR3 nucleotides are TGCAGCGTTCTCCCGGCGGGGTACTATGCCTACACCTTC. It yields the protein CSVLPAGYYAYTF. Full variable domain (rest looked up from reference TRBV29-1 and TRBJ1-2): SAVISQKPSRDICQRGTSLTIQCQVDSQVTMMFWYRQQPGQSLTLIATANQGSEATYESGFVIDKFPISRPNLTFSTLTVSNMSPEDSSIYLCSVLPAGYYAYTFGSGTRLTVV.